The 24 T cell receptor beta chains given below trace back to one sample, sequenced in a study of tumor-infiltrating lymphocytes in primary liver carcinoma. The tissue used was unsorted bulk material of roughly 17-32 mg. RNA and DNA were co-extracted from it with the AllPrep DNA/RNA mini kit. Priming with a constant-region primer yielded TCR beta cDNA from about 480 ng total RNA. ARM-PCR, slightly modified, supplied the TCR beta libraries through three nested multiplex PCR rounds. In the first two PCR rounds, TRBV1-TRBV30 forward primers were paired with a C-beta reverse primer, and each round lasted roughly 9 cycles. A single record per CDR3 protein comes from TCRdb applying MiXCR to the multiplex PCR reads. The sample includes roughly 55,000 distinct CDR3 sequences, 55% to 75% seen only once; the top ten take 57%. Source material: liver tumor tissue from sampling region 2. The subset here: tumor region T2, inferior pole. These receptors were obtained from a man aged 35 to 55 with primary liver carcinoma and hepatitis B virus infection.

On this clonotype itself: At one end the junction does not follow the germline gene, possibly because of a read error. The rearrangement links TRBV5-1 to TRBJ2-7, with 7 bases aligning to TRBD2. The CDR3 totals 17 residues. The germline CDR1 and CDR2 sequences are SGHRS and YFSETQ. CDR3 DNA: TGCGCCTGCAGCTTTGACATGGACCCGGGGGGAGGCTACGAGCAATACTTC. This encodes CACSFDMDPGGGYEQYF.

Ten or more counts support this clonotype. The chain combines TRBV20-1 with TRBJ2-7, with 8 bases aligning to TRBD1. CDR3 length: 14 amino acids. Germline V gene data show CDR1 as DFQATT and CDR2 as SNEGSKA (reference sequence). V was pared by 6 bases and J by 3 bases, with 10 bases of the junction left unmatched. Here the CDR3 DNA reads TGCAGTGCCGTTGAGACAGGGGAAGACTACGAGCAGTACTTC. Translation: CSAVETGEDYEQYF.

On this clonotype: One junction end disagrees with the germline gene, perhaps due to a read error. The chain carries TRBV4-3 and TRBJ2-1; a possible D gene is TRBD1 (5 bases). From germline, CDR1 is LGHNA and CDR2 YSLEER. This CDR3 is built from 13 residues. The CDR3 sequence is CVSSQTGYNKQFF. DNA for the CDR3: TGCGTCAGCAGCCAAACAGGTTACAATAAGCAGTTCTTC.

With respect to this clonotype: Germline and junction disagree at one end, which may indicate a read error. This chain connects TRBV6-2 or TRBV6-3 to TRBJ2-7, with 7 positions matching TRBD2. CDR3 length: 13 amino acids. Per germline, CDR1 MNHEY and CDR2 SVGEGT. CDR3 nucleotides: TGTGTCAGCATCCGGGCGGGAGTCTACGAGCAGTACTTC. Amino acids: CVSIRAGVYEQYF.

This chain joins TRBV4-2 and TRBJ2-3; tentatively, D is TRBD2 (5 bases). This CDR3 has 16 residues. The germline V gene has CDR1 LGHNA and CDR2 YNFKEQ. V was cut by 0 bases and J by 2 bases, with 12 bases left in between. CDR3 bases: TGTGCCAGCAGCCAAGAACCTAGCTCAAACACAGATACGCAGTATTTT. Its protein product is CASSQEPSSNTDTQYF.

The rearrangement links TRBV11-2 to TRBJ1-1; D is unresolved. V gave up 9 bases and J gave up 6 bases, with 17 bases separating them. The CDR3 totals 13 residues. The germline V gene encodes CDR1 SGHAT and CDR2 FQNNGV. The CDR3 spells CASSIVDNAEAFF. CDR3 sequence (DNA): TGTGCCAGTAGCATAGTAGATAACGCTGAAGCTTTCTTT.

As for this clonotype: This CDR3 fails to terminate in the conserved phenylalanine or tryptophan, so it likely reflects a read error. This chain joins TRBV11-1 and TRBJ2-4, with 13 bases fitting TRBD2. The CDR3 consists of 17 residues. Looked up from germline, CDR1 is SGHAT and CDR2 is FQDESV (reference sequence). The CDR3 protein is CASSFPGTSGTKDIQYL. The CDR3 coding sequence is TGTGCCAGCAGCTTTCCCGGGACTAGCGGGACCAAAGACATCCAGTACTTA.

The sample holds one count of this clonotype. CDR3 nucleotide sequence: TGTGCCAGCAACGTGGCCCATGGGCGAGGTACCGGGGAGCTGTTTTTT. Its translation: CASNVAHGRGTGELFF. The V call is TRBV5-4, the J call TRBJ2-2; D gene unclear. Germline V gene sequence: CDR1 SGHNT, CDR2 YYREEE (reference sequence). The CDR3 has 16 amino acids. V dropped 6 bases and J dropped 5 bases, with 20 bases sitting between them.

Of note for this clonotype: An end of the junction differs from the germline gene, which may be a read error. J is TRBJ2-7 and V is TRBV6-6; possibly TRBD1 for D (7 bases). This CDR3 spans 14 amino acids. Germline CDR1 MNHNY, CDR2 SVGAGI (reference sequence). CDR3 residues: CANLPTGASGEQYF. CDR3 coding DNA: TGTGCCAACCTTCCCACAGGGGCCTCGGGGGAGCAGTATTTC.

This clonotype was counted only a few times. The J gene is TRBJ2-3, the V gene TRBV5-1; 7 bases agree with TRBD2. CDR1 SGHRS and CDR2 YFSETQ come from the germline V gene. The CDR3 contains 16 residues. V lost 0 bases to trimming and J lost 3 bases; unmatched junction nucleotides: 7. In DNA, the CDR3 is TGCGCCAGCAGCTTGGGGTTCCTAGCGGAGACAGATACGCAGTATTTT. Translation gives CASSLGFLAETDTQYF.

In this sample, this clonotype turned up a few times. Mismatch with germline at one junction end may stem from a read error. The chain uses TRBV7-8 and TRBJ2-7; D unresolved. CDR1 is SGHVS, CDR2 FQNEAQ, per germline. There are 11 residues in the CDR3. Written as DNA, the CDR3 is TGTGCCAGCAACTTATCCTACGAGCAATACTTC. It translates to CASNLSYEQYF.

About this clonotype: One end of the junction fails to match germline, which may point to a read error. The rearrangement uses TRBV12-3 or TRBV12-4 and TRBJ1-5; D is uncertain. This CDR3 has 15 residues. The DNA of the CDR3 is TGTACCAGCAGTTTTGGGCAAGGAAGCTATCGGCCCCAGCATTTT. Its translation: CTSSFGQGSYRPQHF.

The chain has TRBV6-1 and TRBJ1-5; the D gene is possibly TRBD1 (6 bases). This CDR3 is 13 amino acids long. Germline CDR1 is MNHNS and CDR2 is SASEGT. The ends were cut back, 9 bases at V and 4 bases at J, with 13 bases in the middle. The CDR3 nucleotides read TGTGCCAGGAGCGCCGACAGGAATCAGCCCCAGCATTTT. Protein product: CARSADRNQPQHF.

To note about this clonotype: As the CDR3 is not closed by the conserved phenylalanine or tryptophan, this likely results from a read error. CDR3 amino acids: CSVIVNYAGYTL. The CDR3 DNA sequence: TGCAGCGTTATAGTCAACTACGCTGGCTACACCTTA. The chain carries TRBV29-1 and TRBJ1-2; D is ambiguous. Germline assignment: CDR1 SQVTM and CDR2 ANQGSEA. This CDR3 comprises 12 residues. The ends were cut back, 5 bases at V and 7 bases at J, with 14 bases in the middle.

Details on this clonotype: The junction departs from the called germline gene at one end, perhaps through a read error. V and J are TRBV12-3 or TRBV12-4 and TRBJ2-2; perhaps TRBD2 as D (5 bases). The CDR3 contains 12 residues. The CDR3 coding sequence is TGTGCCAGCAGCCTCCATCCCGGGGTGCTGCTTTTT. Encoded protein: CASSLHPGVLLF.

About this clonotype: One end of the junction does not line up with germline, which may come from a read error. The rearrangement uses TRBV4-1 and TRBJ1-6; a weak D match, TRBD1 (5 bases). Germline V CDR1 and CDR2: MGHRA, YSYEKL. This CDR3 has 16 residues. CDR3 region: CACSHHLHGADSSLHF. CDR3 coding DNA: TGCGCCTGCAGCCACCACCTACATGGGGCGGATTCATCCCTCCACTTT.

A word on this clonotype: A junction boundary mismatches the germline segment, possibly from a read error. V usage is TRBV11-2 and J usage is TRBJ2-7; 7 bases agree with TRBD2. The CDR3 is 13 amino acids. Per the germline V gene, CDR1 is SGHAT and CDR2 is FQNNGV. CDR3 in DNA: TGTGCCAGCGGCTTAGATTCGGGAGGCGAGCAGTACTTC. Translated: CASGLDSGGEQYF.

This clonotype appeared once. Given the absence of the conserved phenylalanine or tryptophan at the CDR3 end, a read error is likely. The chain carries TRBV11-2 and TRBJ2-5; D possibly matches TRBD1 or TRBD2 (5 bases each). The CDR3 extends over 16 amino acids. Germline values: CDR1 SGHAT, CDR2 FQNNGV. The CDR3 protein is CASSQTPGEGKETQYC. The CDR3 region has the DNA TGTGCTAGCAGTCAAACTCCTGGCGAGGGGAAAGAGACCCAGTACTGC.

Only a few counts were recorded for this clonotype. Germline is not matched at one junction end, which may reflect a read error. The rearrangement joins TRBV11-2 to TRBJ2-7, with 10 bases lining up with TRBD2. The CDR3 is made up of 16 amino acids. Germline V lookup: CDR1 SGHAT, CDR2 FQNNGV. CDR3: CASSLNSGGPGYEHYF. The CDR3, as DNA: TGTGCCAGCAGCTTAAATAGCGGGGGGCCAGGCTACGAGCACTACTTC.

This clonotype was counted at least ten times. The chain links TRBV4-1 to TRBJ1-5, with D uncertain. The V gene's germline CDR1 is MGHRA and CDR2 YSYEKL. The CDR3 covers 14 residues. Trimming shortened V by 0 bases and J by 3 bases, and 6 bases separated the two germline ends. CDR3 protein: CASSQDTVNQPQHF. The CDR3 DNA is TGCGCCAGCAGCCAAGATACGGTCAATCAGCCCCAGCATTTT.

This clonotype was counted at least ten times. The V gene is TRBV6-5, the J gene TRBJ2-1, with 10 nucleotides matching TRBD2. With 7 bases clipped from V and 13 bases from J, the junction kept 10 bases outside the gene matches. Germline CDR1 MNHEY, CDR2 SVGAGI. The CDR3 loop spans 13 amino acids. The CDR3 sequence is CASTLTSGTVQFF. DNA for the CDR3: TGTGCCAGCACCCTCACTAGCGGGACTGTCCAGTTCTTC.

The CDR3 spells CASCAVAGWVSNEQFF. In nucleotides, the CDR3 is TGTGCCAGCTGTGCCGTAGCGGGATGGGTAAGCAATGAGCAGTTCTTC. V usage is TRBV14 and J usage is TRBJ2-1; 8 bases agree with TRBD2. The CDR3 contains 16 residues. After removal of 8 bases from V and 6 bases from J, the junction contained 15 bases not matched to a gene. The germline gives CDR1 SGHDN, CDR2 FVKESK.

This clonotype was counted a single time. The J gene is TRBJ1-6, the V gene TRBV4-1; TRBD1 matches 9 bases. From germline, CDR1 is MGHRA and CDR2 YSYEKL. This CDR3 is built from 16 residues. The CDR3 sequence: CVNSYLQGANNSPLHF. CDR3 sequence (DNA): TGCGTCAACAGCTACCTACAGGGGGCTAATAATTCACCCCTCCACTTT.

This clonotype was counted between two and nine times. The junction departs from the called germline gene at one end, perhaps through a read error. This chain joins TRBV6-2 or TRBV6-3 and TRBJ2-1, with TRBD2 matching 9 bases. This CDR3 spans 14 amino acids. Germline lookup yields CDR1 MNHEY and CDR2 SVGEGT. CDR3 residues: CTSSRLAANNEQFF. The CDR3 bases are TGTACCAGCAGTAGACTAGCGGCAAACAATGAGCAATTCTTC.